A selection of T cell receptor beta chains follows, all from one sample in a study of a mutant IDH1 vaccine in newly diagnosed glioma. Libraries were prepared by immunoSEQ multiplex PCR; TCRdb keeps only in-frame clonotypes and omits some of them. The sample holds 95,000 to 120,000 clones, 90% seen once. Their recognized antigens are unknown. The material sequenced was PBMCs, taken from a glioma patient whose treatment included an IDH1 peptide vaccine. These receptors were obtained from a woman aged 45-65 years with glioma. Both conserved end residues are part of each CDR3. A D gene is named only where the DNA matches it firmly. Expanded clones are given a class, and other clones once, few, many or no size at all.

TRBJ1-2 TRBD1 TRBV5-4 - 14 CASSFPGGGYGYTF TGTGCCAGCAGCTTCCCAGGGGGCGGCTATGGCTACACCTTC
TRBJ1-5 - TRBV27 once 15 CASSSRRGAGQPQHF TGTGCCAGCAGTTCTCGCAGGGGTGCAGGTCAGCCCCAGCATTTT
TRBJ2-3 - TRBV5-1 few 15 CASSPVDRRTDTQYF TGCGCCAGCAGCCCGGTTGACAGGCGCACAGATACGCAGTATTTT
TRBJ1-1 TRBD1 TRBV18 - 16 CASSPPGGAVYTEAFF TGTGCCAGCTCACCACCAGGGGGCGCAGTATATACTGAAGCTTTCTTT
TRBJ2-1 TRBD1 TRBV6-1 - 15 CASSALTGSYNEQFF TGTGCCAGCAGTGCCCTGACAGGGTCCTACAATGAGCAGTTCTTC
TRBJ2-7 - TRBV28 - 15 CASSPGTSLVYEQYF TGTGCCAGCAGTCCCGGGACATCCTTGGTGTACGAGCAGTACTTC
TRBJ2-6 TRBD1 TRBV7-6 once 16 CASSRRQGSGANVLTF TGTGCCAGCAGCCGTAGACAGGGCTCTGGGGCCAACGTCCTGACTTTC
TRBJ2-3 TRBD2 TRBV28 - 15 CASSLGGRSTDTQYF TGTGCCAGCAGTTTAGGCGGGAGGAGCACAGATACGCAGTATTTT
TRBJ1-4 - TRBV6-5 - 15 CASSYYGARVEKLFF TGTGCCAGCAGTTACTACGGGGCGAGGGTTGAAAAACTGTTTTTT
TRBJ2-5 - TRBV30 - 15 CAWSWLGRTQETQYF TGTGCCTGGAGTTGGCTGGGACGGACTCAAGAGACCCAGTACTTC
TRBJ2-3 - TRBV27 - 15 CASSSYGGIADTQYF TGTGCCAGCAGTTCGTATGGGGGGATCGCAGATACGCAGTATTTT
TRBJ1-5 - TRBV30 - 13 CAWTGTENQPQHF TGTGCCTGGACCGGGACGGAAAATCAGCCCCAGCATTTT
TRBJ1-2 - TRBV7-8 - 14 CASSPGGQAGGYTF TGTGCCAGCAGCCCGGGGGGCCAAGCCGGTGGCTACACCTTC
TRBJ2-5 - TRBV25-1 once 10 CASSEYRQYF TGTGCCAGCAGTGAATATCGACAGTACTTC
TRBJ1-2 - TRBV14 once 18 CASSQGVVNSRVSGGYTF TGTGCCAGCAGTCAAGGGGTTGTGAACAGTAGAGTTTCGGGTGGCTACACCTTC
TRBJ2-7 - TRBV5-1 once 15 CASSARTGVHYEQYF TGCGCCAGCAGCGCCCGGACTGGGGTCCACTACGAGCAGTACTTC
TRBJ1-2 TRBD1 TRBV7-8 - 14 CASSSNGQGRGYTF TGTGCCAGCAGCTCTAACGGACAGGGACGTGGCTACACCTTC
TRBJ2-1 - TRBV2 - 13 CASSVGSVNEQFF TGTGCCAGCAGTGTGGGGTCTGTCAATGAGCAGTTCTTC
TRBJ1-5 TRBD1 TRBV2 - 16 CASSRQGAQSNQPQHF TGTGCCAGCAGCCGACAGGGGGCGCAAAGCAATCAGCCCCAGCATTTT
TRBJ1-4 - TRBV5-1 - 14 CASRAGSSDEKLFF TGCGCCAGCAGGGCAGGGTCCTCGGATGAAAAACTGTTTTTT
TRBJ1-1 - TRBV6-6 - 16 CASIPTGAGGHTEAFF TGTGCCAGCATACCAACTGGCGCCGGGGGCCACACTGAAGCTTTCTTT
TRBJ2-7 - TRBV5-1 - 13 CASSRDISYEQYF TGCGCCAGCAGCCGGGACATTTCCTACGAGCAGTACTTC
TRBJ2-7 - TRBV7-9 - 15 CASSSGAFVGAEQYF TGTGCCAGCAGCTCAGGTGCCTTCGTGGGGGCCGAGCAGTACTTC
TRBJ2-2 - TRBV5-4 - 13 CASSLDRPRELFF TGTGCCAGCAGCTTGGATCGTCCTAGGGAGCTGTTTTTT
TRBJ1-1 TRBD1 TRBV5-1 - 16 CASSPSGGAGVTEAFF TGCGCCAGCAGCCCGTCAGGGGGCGCAGGAGTCACTGAAGCTTTCTTT
TRBJ2-1 TRBD1 TRBV2 - 15 CASSLGTGDYNEQFF TGTGCCAGCAGCCTCGGGACAGGGGACTACAATGAGCAGTTCTTC
TRBJ2-5 - TRBV11-2 - 13 CASSNRGGETQYF TGTGCCAGCAGCAACAGGGGGGGGGAGACCCAGTACTTC
TRBJ2-3 TRBD1 TRBV10-3 - 18 CAISGLVSRGQGADTQYF TGTGCCATCAGTGGTCTCGTCTCGCGGGGACAGGGGGCCGATACGCAGTATTTT
TRBJ2-2 TRBD2 TRBV7-9 - 14 CASGTSGNTGELFF TGTGCCAGCGGGACTAGCGGGAATACCGGGGAGCTGTTTTTT
TRBJ1-4 - TRBV18 - 16 CASSPRARASNEKLFF TGTGCCAGCTCTCCTCGGGCCCGGGCATCTAATGAAAAACTGTTTTTT
TRBJ2-3 - TRBV4-1 - 17 CASSQGTGDRASDTQYF TGCGCCAGCAGCCAAGGCACGGGAGACAGGGCGTCGGATACGCAGTATTTT
TRBJ2-3 - TRBV28 - 10 CASGVDTQYF TGTGCCAGCGGAGTAGATACGCAGTATTTT
TRBJ2-3 - TRBV7-9 - 14 CASSLNSAGDTQYF TGTGCCAGCAGCTTAAACTCAGCGGGAGATACGCAGTATTTT
TRBJ2-3 - TRBV9 few 13 CASSTDSTDTQYF TGTGCCAGCAGCACTGACTCCACAGATACGCAGTATTTT
TRBJ2-3 - TRBV10-3 - 14 CAIRDQLRTDTQYF TGTGCCATCAGGGACCAATTACGGACAGATACGCAGTATTTT
TRBJ1-1 - TRBV29-1 - 13 CSVYIRDNTEAFF TGCAGCGTTTACATTCGGGACAACACTGAAGCTTTCTTT
TRBJ1-6 TRBD1 TRBV27 - 15 CASTIGQGQASPLHF TGTGCCAGCACCATAGGACAGGGTCAAGCTTCACCCCTCCACTTT
TRBJ2-5 TRBD2 TRBV10-1 - 15 CASSGGVAGQETQYF TGCGCCAGCAGTGGTGGAGTAGCGGGACAAGAGACCCAGTACTTC
TRBJ1-1 - TRBV28 - 14 CASSLDITVTEAFF TGTGCCAGCAGTTTGGACATCACAGTCACTGAAGCTTTCTTT
TRBJ2-5 - TRBV5-4 once 16 CASSLRVGTSQETQYF TGTGCCAGCAGCTTGAGGGTGGGGACATCGCAGGAGACCCAGTACTTC
TRBJ2-2 - TRBV29-1 - 14 CSVYGGLHTGELFF TGCAGCGTTTATGGGGGACTGCACACCGGGGAGCTGTTTTTT
TRBJ2-7 - TRBV9 - 14 CASSFTPLGTEQYF TGTGCCAGCAGCTTCACCCCCCTGGGCACCGAGCAGTACTTC
TRBJ1-2 - TRBV10-3 - 14 CAIRGTGNNYGYTF TGTGCCATCAGGGGGACGGGAAATAACTATGGCTACACCTTC
TRBJ2-7 - TRBV28 - 13 CASRLEDVYEQYF TGTGCCAGCAGGTTAGAGGACGTTTACGAGCAGTACTTC
TRBJ2-7 TRBD2 TRBV7-6 - 14 CASSWEGGSYEQYF TGTGCCAGCAGCTGGGAGGGAGGCTCCTACGAGCAGTACTTC
TRBJ1-2 TRBD1 TRBV28 - 15 CASSSQGAYNYGYTF TGTGCCAGCAGTTCCCAGGGGGCGTATAACTATGGCTACACCTTC
TRBJ2-5 TRBD2 TRBV5-1 - 16 CASSFLSGRYQETQYF TGCGCCAGCAGCTTTCTTAGCGGGAGGTATCAAGAGACCCAGTACTTC
TRBJ1-5 - TRBV19 - 15 CASSFLRDTNQPQHF TGTGCCAGTAGTTTCCTCCGGGACACCAATCAGCCCCAGCATTTT
TRBJ2-7 TRBD1 TRBV6-1 few 12 CASRRTGNEQYF TGTGCCAGCAGAAGGACAGGGAACGAGCAGTACTTC